This TCR beta chain was identified during a study of regulatory T cells in long-lasting Graves disease. The CDR3 spans 12 residues. Looked up from germline, CDR1 is SGDLS and CDR2 is YYNGEE. iRepertoire HTBI primers and Arm-PCR of CDR3 regions built TCR beta libraries. MiXCR, run by TCRdb on the multiplex PCR reads, gives a single entry per CDR3 protein. The profile shows 400,000 to 500,000 distinct CDR3 sequences, under 25% of them singletons. As to time point: persistent/refractory GD, antithyroid drugs over 5 years with positive TRAb. From RNA extracted from PBMCs, the TCR library was made. This clonotype appeared once. Its antigen is still unknown. At one end the junction does not follow the germline gene, possibly because of a read error. Study-level results: Having only a small sample size may have limited accuracy.

Source: peripheral blood mononuclear cells (PBMCs), taken when the disease was refractory, from a patient treated with antithyroid drugs. The chain has TRBV9 and TRBJ2-2; D is possibly TRBD1 or TRBD2 (6 bases each). The sequence was collected from a female donor with Graves disease. Here the CDR3 reads CASRGGTGGLFF. CDR3 sequence (DNA): TGTGCCAGCAGGGGGGGCACCGGGGGGCTGTTTTTT.